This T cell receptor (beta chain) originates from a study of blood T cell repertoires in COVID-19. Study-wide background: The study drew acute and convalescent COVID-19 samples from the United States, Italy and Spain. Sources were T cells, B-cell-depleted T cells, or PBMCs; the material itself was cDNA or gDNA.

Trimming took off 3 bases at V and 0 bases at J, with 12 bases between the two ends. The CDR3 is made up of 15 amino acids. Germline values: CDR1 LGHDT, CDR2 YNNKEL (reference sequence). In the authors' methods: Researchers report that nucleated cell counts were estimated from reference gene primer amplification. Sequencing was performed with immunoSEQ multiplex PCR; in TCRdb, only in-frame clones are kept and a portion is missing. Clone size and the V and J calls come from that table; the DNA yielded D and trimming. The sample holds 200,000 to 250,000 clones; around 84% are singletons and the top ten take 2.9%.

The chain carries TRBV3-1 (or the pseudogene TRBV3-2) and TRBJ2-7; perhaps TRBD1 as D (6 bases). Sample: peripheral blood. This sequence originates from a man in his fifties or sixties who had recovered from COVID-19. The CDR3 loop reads CASSQDSYPSYEQYF. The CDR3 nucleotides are TGTGCCAGCAGCCAGGACAGTTACCCCTCCTACGAGCAGTACTTC.